These 17 T cell receptor beta chains originate from one sample sequenced in a study of blood T cell repertoires in COVID-19. The protocol was immunoSEQ multiplex PCR, while the TCRdb copy is restricted to in-frame clones and leaves out a portion. The sample holds about 64,000 clones, 82% seen once. Sequencing was carried out using peripheral blood. These TCRs come from a human donor in a cohort sampled during active COVID-19.

This chain links TRBV19 with TRBJ2-5; a possible D gene is TRBD1 (7 bases). With 5 bases removed from V and 5 bases from J, the gap between germline ends came to 18 bases. Germline values: CDR1 LNHDA, CDR2 SQIVND (reference sequence). The CDR3 covers 15 residues. CDR3 coding DNA: TGTGCCAGTAGTCCTCCCCAGGGGGGTGGCGAGACCCAGTACTTC. It specifies CASSPPQGGGETQYF. The whole variable domain, filled in from reference TRBV19 and TRBJ2-5, reads DGGITQSPKYLFRKEGQNVTLSCEQNLNHDAMYWYRQDPGQGLRLIYYSQIVNDFQKGDIAEGYSVSREKKESFPLTVTSAQKNPTAFYLCASSPPQGGGETQYFGPGTRLLVL.

This chain uses TRBV7-2 with TRBJ2-3, with D perhaps matching TRBD2 (7 bases). The V and J ends lost 1 base and 1 base respectively, with 12 bases between them. The CDR3 totals 16 residues. The germline V gene has CDR1 SGHTA and CDR2 FQGNSA. For the CDR3, the DNA is TGTGCCAGCAGCTTAGGCGGGGGACATCGCACAGATACGCAGTATTTT. Amino acid sequence: CASSLGGGHRTDTQYF.

V usage is TRBV11-2 and J usage is TRBJ1-6; 8 bases fit TRBD1. Germline V gene sequence: CDR1 SGHAT, CDR2 FQNNGV. J was trimmed by 6 bases and V by 1 base; bases with no gene match: 2. The CDR3 covers 15 residues. DNA for the CDR3: TGTGCCAGCAGCTTAGGACAGGGGAGTAATTCACCCCTCCACTTT. Its protein product is CASSLGQGSNSPLHF.

CDR3 DNA sequence: TGTGCCAGCGGGACTAGCGGGTCCGCGGGAACGCAGTATTTT. This translates into CASGTSGSAGTQYF. The chain is built from TRBV7-2 and TRBJ2-3; 12 nucleotides match TRBD2. The germline V gene has CDR1 SGHTA and CDR2 FQGNSA. The V segment lost 8 bases and the J segment 9 bases; nucleotides outside the gene matches: 9. CDR3 length: 14 amino acids.

This clone was seen once. The J gene is TRBJ2-7, the V gene TRBV10-3; D is uncertain. The CDR3 is 12 residues long. V was pared by 6 bases and J by 5 bases, with 11 bases between. Germline V lookup: CDR1 ENHRY, CDR2 SYGVKD. In DNA, the CDR3 is TGTGCCATCAGCGAAACCAGGAACGAGCAGTACGTC. It translates to CAISETRNEQYV.

This rearrangement joins TRBV7-8 to TRBJ1-3; 9 bases fit TRBD1. Germline CDR1 SGHVS, CDR2 FQNEAQ. V lost 2 bases, J lost 10 bases, and 6 bases stayed unmatched. The length of the CDR3 is 14 residues. CDR3: CASSLFVGQGTIYF. CDR3 DNA: TGTGCCAGCAGCTTATTCGTGGGACAGGGAACCATATATTTT.

V usage is TRBV5-5 and J usage is TRBJ1-2, with 7 bases matching TRBD1. This CDR3 comprises 14 residues. The germline gives CDR1 SGHKS, CDR2 YYEKEE (reference sequence). Trimming took 1 base from V and 2 from J; bases not matched to a gene: 2. CDR3 sequence (DNA): TGTGCCAGCAGCTTGTCGACAGGGAACTATGGCTACACCTTC. Protein product: CASSLSTGNYGYTF.

The CDR3 DNA reads TGTGCCTGGAGGGGGGGGACAGGGGATGGGCTTGGAGAGACCCAGTACTTC. Amino acid sequence: CAWRGGTGDGLGETQYF. V and J are TRBV30 and TRBJ2-5, with TRBD1 matching 10 bases. The ends lost 3 bases at V and 4 bases at J; junction bases unmatched: 14. The germline gives CDR1 GTSNPN, CDR2 SVGIG (reference sequence). CDR3 length equals 17 residues. The full variable domain, its missing parts supplied by reference TRBV30 and TRBJ2-5, is SQTIHQWPATLVQPVGSPLSLECTVEGTSNPNLYWYRQAAGRGLQLLFYSVGIGQISSEVPQNLSASRPQDRQFILSSKKLLLSDSGFYLCAWRGGTGDGLGETQYFGPGTRLLVL.

V is TRBV24-1 and J is TRBJ2-1; 8 nucleotides agree with TRBD1. The CDR3 runs to 15 residues. Germline lookup yields CDR1 KGHDR and CDR2 SFDVKD. V lost 6 bases, J lost 3 bases, and 6 bases stayed unmatched. CDR3 nucleotides: TGTGCCACCAGTAGGCAGGGGGCTAACTACAATGAGCAGTTCTTC. It translates to CATSRQGANYNEQFF.

The rearrangement uses TRBV2 and TRBJ1-1; a weak D match, TRBD1 (5 bases). V was clipped by 3 bases and J by 2 bases, with 10 bases between them. The CDR3 has 14 residues. The V gene's germline CDR1 is SNHLY and CDR2 FYNNEI. CDR3 amino acids: CASSERQGNTEAFF. In nucleotides, the CDR3 is TGTGCCAGCAGTGAGAGGCAGGGCAACACTGAAGCTTTCTTT.

The chain uses TRBV30 and TRBJ1-4, with 8 bases that match TRBD1. CDR1 is GTSNPN and CDR2 is SVGIG in the germline V gene (reference sequence). This CDR3 region has 15 residues. The V segment lost 5 bases and the J segment 4 bases; nucleotides outside the gene matches: 9. CDR3 nucleotides: TGTGCCTGGTCACCCGGGACAGGAGGTAATGAAAAACTGTTTTTT. This sequence encodes CAWSPGTGGNEKLFF.

The chain combines TRBV2 with TRBJ1-5; 8 bases are shared with TRBD1. Germline CDR1 and CDR2: SNHLY and FYNNEI. V shed 6 bases, J shed 3 bases, and the junction held 7 bases outside the gene matches. The CDR3 extends over 15 amino acids. The CDR3 region has the DNA TGTGCCAGCAGAGACCGGACAGGGTACAATCAGCCCCAGCATTTT. Its translation: CASRDRTGYNQPQHF.

The chain joins TRBV3-1 (or the pseudogene TRBV3-2) to TRBJ1-1; no firm D call. The germline gives CDR1 LGHDT, CDR2 YNNKEL (reference sequence). This CDR3 has 13 residues. Trimming left V 1 base short and J 1 base short, with 4 bases between. The CDR3: CASSQGQNTEAFF. The CDR3 nucleotides read TGTGCCAGCAGCCAAGGACAGAACACTGAAGCTTTCTTT.

The chain links TRBV19 to TRBJ2-1; D is possibly TRBD2 (5 bases). Deletions cut 5 bases from V and 7 bases from J, with 15 bases between. Per the germline V gene, CDR1 is LNHDA and CDR2 is SQIVND (reference sequence). The CDR3 runs to 14 residues. CDR3 coding DNA: TGTGCCAGTAGTGTCTATACGGGCGGGAATGAGCAGTTCTTC. This encodes CASSVYTGGNEQFF. Based on the CDR3 plus reference TRBV19 and TRBJ2-1, the full variable domain is DGGITQSPKYLFRKEGQNVTLSCEQNLNHDAMYWYRQDPGQGLRLIYYSQIVNDFQKGDIAEGYSVSREKKESFPLTVTSAQKNPTAFYLCASSVYTGGNEQFFGPGTRLTVL.

CDR3 nucleotides: TGTGCCAGTAGTAGCCAGGGAAGTAGCAGGCGCCAGACCCAGTACTTC. Translation gives CASSSQGSSRRQTQYF. The chain recombines TRBV19 with TRBJ2-5; D might be TRBD1 (5 bases). The germline V and J ends were trimmed by 4 bases and 6 bases, with 21 bases remaining between them. The germline V gene has CDR1 LNHDA and CDR2 SQIVND (reference sequence). This CDR3 is 16 amino acids long.

The chain links TRBV6-4 to TRBJ1-5; D is perhaps TRBD1 (6 bases). The length of the CDR3 is 13 residues. Germline assignment: CDR1 MRHNA and CDR2 SNTAGT. Deletions cut 3 bases from V and 7 bases from J, with 10 bases between. The CDR3 region is CASSEKGGQPQHF. In DNA, the CDR3 is TGTGCCAGCAGTGAAAAGGGGGGGCAGCCCCAGCATTTT.

The chain joins TRBV2 to TRBJ2-1, with D unresolved. Germline lookup yields CDR1 SNHLY and CDR2 FYNNEI. Trimming shortened V by 5 bases and J by 4 bases, and 6 bases separated the two germline ends. The CDR3 spans 12 residues. The CDR3, as DNA: TGTGCCAGCAGTCCAGGATACAATGAGCAGTTCTTC. This encodes CASSPGYNEQFF.